This paragraph reports one T cell receptor beta chain. Its antigen is as yet unknown. The data stem from a study of cytomegalovirus exposure and HLA in healthy donors. General study results and limits: Versus the approximately 700-donor mean, an Asian-associated ancestry cluster reportedly showed fewer N-insertions in a later analysis. TCR beta V- and J-gene trimming was later associated with a missense DCLRE1C variant. The study designated about 180 TCR beta chains cytomegalovirus-associated. Sequencing artifact likely explains a cluster of highly shared sequence variants.

PCR amplification relied on 60 Vbeta primers (plus 13 Jbeta primers). The data were produced by immunoSEQ multiplex PCR, yet TCRdb's version contains in-frame clones alone and is incomplete. The sample yields 210,000 or so clones, about 90% seen once. The CDR3 sequence is 16 residues long. In germline, CDR1 is SEHNR, CDR2 FQNEAQ (reference sequence). Trimming removed 5 bases from V and 0 bases from J; junction bases left unmatched: 5. Source material: PBMCs. The receptor was isolated from a man aged 25-45 years in good health and CMV-seronegative. The V and J genes are TRBV7-9 and TRBJ2-2; 8 bases match TRBD1. CDR3 protein: CASSKLGQANTGELFF. The CDR3 bases are TGTGCCAGCAGCAAACTGGGACAGGCGAACACCGGGGAGCTGTTTTTT.